The clone carrying this TCR beta chain is categorized as medium-sized (0.01 to 0.1%). Its antigen remains unidentified. The template was genomic DNA from peripheral blood, not RNA. The CDR3 consists of 15 residues. J gave up 3 bases and V 8 bases, and 12 bases lay outside the gene matches. Germline CDR1 reads MNHNS; CDR2 reads SASEGT. TRB rearrangements spanning V, D and J were amplified using mixed TRB-A/B primers. TCRdb passed the multiplex PCR reads through MiXCR, listing each CDR3 protein once. The table has over a thousand distinct CDR3 sequences, roughly a fifth seen once. This specimen belongs to a study of T cell repertoires in aging, cancer and after chemotherapy. Study details: The full dataset contained several million TCR reads. Study results and caveats: The repertoire data cannot show anything about immunological memory following chemotherapy. In each cancer cohort, median generation probability increased across chemotherapy, suggesting thymic output rebounded.

The TCR sequence derives from a human donor with a solid tumor. The sequencing input was blood. The chain has TRBV6-1 and TRBJ2-5; 7 bases agree with TRBD2. The CDR3 nucleotides are TGTGCCAGCGGGTTTACGGGCGGGGGTGAAGAGACCCAGTACTTC. Residues: CASGFTGGGEETQYF.